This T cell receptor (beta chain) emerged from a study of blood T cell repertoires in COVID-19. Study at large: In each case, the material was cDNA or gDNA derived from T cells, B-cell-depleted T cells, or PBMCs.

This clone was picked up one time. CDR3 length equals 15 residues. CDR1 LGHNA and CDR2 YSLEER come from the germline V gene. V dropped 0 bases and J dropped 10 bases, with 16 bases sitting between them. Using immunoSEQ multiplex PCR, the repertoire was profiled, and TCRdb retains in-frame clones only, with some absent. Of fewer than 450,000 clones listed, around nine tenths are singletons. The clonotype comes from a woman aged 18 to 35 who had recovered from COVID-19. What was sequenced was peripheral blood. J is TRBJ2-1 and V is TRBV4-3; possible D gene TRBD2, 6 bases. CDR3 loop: CASSQEGGTEEEQFF. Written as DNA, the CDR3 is TGCGCCAGCAGCCAAGAAGGAGGGACGGAAGAGGAGCAGTTCTTC.